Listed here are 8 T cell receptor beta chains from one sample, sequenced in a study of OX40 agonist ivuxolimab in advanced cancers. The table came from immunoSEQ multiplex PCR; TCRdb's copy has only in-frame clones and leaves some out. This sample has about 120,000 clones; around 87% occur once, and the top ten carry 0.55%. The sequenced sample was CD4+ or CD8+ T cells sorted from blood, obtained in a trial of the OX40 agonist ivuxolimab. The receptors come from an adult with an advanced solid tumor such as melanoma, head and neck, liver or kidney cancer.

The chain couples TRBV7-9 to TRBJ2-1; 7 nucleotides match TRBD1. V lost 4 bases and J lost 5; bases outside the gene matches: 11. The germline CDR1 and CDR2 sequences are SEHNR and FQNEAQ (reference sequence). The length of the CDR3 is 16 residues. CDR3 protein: CASSSDGAGGNNEQFF. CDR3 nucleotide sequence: TGTGCCAGCAGCTCCGACGGGGCAGGGGGAAACAATGAGCAGTTCTTC. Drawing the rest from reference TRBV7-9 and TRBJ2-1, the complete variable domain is DTGVSQNPRHKITKRGQNVTFRCDPISEHNRLYWYRQTLGQGPEFLTYFQNEAQLEKSRLLSDRFSAERPKGSFSTLEIQRTEQGDSAMYLCASSSDGAGGNNEQFFGPGTRLTVL.

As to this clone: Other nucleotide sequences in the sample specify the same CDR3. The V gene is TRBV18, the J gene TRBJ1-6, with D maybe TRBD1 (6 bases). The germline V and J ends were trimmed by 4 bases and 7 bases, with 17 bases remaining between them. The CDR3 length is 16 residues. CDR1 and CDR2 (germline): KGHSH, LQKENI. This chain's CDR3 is CASSRDAGTKNSPLHF. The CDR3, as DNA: TGTGCCAGCTCACGCGATGCGGGGACAAAAAATTCACCCCTCCACTTT.

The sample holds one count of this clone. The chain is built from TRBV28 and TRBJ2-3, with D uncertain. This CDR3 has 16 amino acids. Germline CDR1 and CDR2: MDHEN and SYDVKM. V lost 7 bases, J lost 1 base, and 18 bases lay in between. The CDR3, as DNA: TGTGCCAGCACTCCGCCCCCCGGGCGTGGCACAGATACGCAGTATTTT. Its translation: CASTPPPGRGTDTQYF.

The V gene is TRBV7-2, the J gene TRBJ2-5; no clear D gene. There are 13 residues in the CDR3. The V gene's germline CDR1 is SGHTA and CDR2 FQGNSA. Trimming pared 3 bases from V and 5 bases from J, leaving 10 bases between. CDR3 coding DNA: TGTGCCAGCAGCTTGGGGATGGTCGAGACCCAGTACTTC. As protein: CASSLGMVETQYF.

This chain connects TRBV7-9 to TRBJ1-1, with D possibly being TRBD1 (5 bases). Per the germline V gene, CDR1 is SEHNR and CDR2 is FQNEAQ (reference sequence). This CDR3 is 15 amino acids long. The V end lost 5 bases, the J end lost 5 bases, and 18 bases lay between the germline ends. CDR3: CASSAWRGERTEAFF. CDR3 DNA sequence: TGTGCCAGCAGCGCCTGGCGGGGGGAGCGGACTGAAGCTTTCTTT.

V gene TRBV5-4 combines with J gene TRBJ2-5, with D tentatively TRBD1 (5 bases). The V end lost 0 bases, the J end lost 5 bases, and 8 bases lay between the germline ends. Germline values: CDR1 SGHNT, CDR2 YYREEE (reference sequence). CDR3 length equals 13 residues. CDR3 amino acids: CASSLAQGETQYF. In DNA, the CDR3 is TGTGCCAGCAGCTTGGCCCAGGGCGAGACCCAGTACTTC.

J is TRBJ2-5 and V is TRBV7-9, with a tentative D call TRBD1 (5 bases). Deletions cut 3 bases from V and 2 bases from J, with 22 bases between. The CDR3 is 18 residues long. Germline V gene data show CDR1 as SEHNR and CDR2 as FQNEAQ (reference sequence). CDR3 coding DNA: TGTGCCAGCAGCTTTAAGCCCCTTTGGGGCCCCAATCAAGAGACCCAGTACTTC. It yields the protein CASSFKPLWGPNQETQYF.

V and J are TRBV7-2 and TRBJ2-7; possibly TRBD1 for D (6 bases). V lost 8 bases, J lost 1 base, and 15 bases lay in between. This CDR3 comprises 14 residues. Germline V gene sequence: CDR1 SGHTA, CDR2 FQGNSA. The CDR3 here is CASSFKTGSYEQYF. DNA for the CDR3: TGTGCCAGCTCTTTCAAGACAGGATCCTACGAGCAGTACTTC.